Each of the 19 T cell receptor beta chains below was sequenced from the same sample in a study of blood T cells in healthy people across ages. A sample-barcoded 5' primer and a J-beta primer mix were used in a second PCR of roughly 7 to 11 cycles. One entry per CDR3 protein results from TCRdb running MiXCR on the 5' RACE reads. The sample records 800,000 to 1,300,000 distinct CDR3 sequences, approximately 25% being singletons. This sample also appeared in a second study, on T cells of mothers and their children.

Sequences were obtained from blood. The receptors originated from a girl aged 2 to 10 in good health.

This clonotype was detected a few times. The junction departs from the called germline gene at one end, perhaps through a read error. The chain joins TRBV7-7 to TRBJ2-5; D uncertain. Germline assignment: CDR1 SSHAT and CDR2 FNYEAQ (reference sequence). The CDR3 extends over 15 amino acids. CDR3 in amino acids: CASSLLYTGQETQYF. The CDR3 DNA reads as TGTGCTAGCAGCTTATTATACACCGGTCAAGAGACCCAGTACTTC.

This clonotype has more than one count but fewer than ten. J is TRBJ2-7 and V is TRBV6-1; TRBD1 matches at 10 bases. J lost 5 bases, V lost 8 bases, and 9 bases had no gene match. Germline CDR1 MNHNS, CDR2 SASEGT. The CDR3 length is 14 residues. CDR3 loop: CASVRTGGINEQYF. Written as DNA, the CDR3 is TGTGCCAGCGTCCGGACAGGGGGTATTAACGAGCAGTACTTC.

This clonotype occurred a few times. CDR3 protein: CASSAGVARTGDEQYF. The CDR3 DNA is TGCGCCAGCAGCGCCGGGGTTGCTCGAACGGGGGACGAGCAGTACTTC. The rearrangement uses TRBV5-1 and TRBJ2-1; TRBD2 is a possible D gene (6 bases). The closer fit of TRBJ2-7 to the DNA end suggests the J call may be wrong. This CDR3 is built from 16 residues. Looked up from germline, CDR1 is SGHRS and CDR2 is YFSETQ.

This clonotype has just a few counts. This rearrangement joins TRBV29-1 to TRBJ2-7, with D tentatively TRBD1 (6 bases). Germline loops: CDR1 SQVTM, CDR2 ANQGSEA. The V end lost 4 bases, the J end lost 2 bases, and 12 bases lay between the germline ends. The CDR3 extends over 13 amino acids. CDR3 bases: TGCAGCGTTGGACAGGTAGGGCCCTACGAGCAGTACTTC. Residues: CSVGQVGPYEQYF.

This clonotype was counted between two and nine times. The V and J genes are TRBV9 and TRBJ1-6; 7 bases agree with TRBD1. The CDR3 spans 14 residues. The V gene's germline CDR1 is SGDLS and CDR2 YYNGEE. V shed 2 bases and J 9 bases; nucleotides not matched to a gene: 5. CDR3 bases: TGTGCCAGCAGCGTTCAGGGGGTGGGTTCACCCCTCCACTTT. The encoded protein is CASSVQGVGSPLHF.

V is TRBV28 and J is TRBJ2-3; D is ambiguous. Looked up from germline, CDR1 is MDHEN and CDR2 is SYDVKM. Trimming took off 3 bases at V and 0 bases at J, with 25 bases between the two ends. CDR3 length equals 20 residues. As DNA, the CDR3 is TGTGCCAGCAGTTTCCCCACGATACGTACTGACGGTTCTAGCACAGATACGCAGTATTTT. Residues: CASSFPTIRTDGSSTDTQYF. The variable domain in full, completed from reference TRBV28 and TRBJ2-3, reads DVKVTQSSRYLVKRTGEKVFLECVQDMDHENMFWYRQDPGLGLRLIYFSYDVKMKEKGDIPEGYSVSREKKERFSLILESASTNQTSMYLCASSFPTIRTDGSSTDTQYFGPGTRLTVL.

The chain has TRBV7-2 and TRBJ2-5; TRBD2 might be the D (5 bases). The CDR3 is made up of 14 amino acids. V gave up 2 bases and J gave up 5 bases, with 12 bases separating them. The germline V gene encodes CDR1 SGHTA and CDR2 FQGNSA. CDR3 nucleotides: TGTGCCAGCAGCTTAAAAGGGAGCTTGGAGACCCAGTACTTC. This codes for CASSLKGSLETQYF.

The V call is TRBV6-6, the J call TRBJ1-2; D remains unclear. The CDR3 consists of 12 residues. The V end was cut by 2 bases, the J end by 7 bases, with 8 bases between. Germline CDR1 and CDR2: MNHNY and SVGAGI (reference sequence). The CDR3 reads CASSYKGPGYTF. The CDR3 nucleotides read TGTGCCAGCAGTTACAAAGGCCCTGGCTACACCTTC.

This clonotype was recorded many times. This rearrangement joins TRBV5-1 to TRBJ2-7; D ambiguous. The V end was cut by 0 bases, the J end by 3 bases, with 4 bases between. The CDR3 contains 12 residues. The V gene's germline CDR1 is SGHRS and CDR2 YFSETQ. CDR3 in DNA: TGCGCCAGCAGCTTGGACCGCTACGAGCAGTACTTC. This sequence encodes CASSLDRYEQYF. Looking up the rest from reference TRBV5-1 and TRBJ2-7 gives the full variable domain: KAGVTQTPRYLIKTRGQQVTLSCSPISGHRSVSWYQQTPGQGLQFLFEYFSETQRNKGNFPGRFSGRQFSNSRSEMNVSTLELGDSALYLCASSLDRYEQYFGPGTRLTVT.

This clonotype was counted a few times. This chain connects TRBV6-1 to TRBJ2-2; 10 bases are shared with TRBD2. The length of the CDR3 is 15 residues. Trimming cost V 6 bases and J 3 bases; bases outside gene matches: 4. The germline CDR1 and CDR2 sequences are MNHNS and SASEGT. The CDR3 loop reads CASSIAGGDTGELFF. CDR3 sequence (DNA): TGTGCCAGCAGCATAGCGGGGGGCGACACCGGGGAGCTGTTTTTT.

This chain links TRBV20-1 with TRBJ2-5; D tentatively fits TRBD1 or TRBD2 (5 bases each). Germline V gene data show CDR1 as DFQATT and CDR2 as SNEGSKA (reference sequence). The CDR3 runs to 15 residues. Trimming left V 1 base short and J 5 bases short, with 17 bases between. Here the CDR3 reads CSARVGTLQGETQYF. CDR3 coding DNA: TGCAGTGCTAGAGTGGGGACCCTACAAGGGGAGACCCAGTACTTC.

This chain uses TRBV11-2 with TRBJ2-1; 8 bases are shared with TRBD1. This CDR3 spans 15 amino acids. J lost 6 bases, V lost 2 bases, and 6 bases had no gene match. Germline V gives CDR1 SGHAT, CDR2 FQNNGV. CDR3 nucleotide sequence: TGTGCCAGCAGCTTACAGGGGGCGACTGGCAATGAGCAGTTCTTC. Translating gives CASSLQGATGNEQFF.

There are a few counts of this clonotype. The chain combines TRBV20-1 with TRBJ2-7; TRBD2 might be the D (6 bases). Germline-derived CDR1 and CDR2 are DFQATT and SNEGSKA (reference sequence). Trimming left V 0 bases short and J 6 bases short, with 9 bases between. This CDR3 is built from 12 residues. CDR3 sequence (DNA): TGCAGTGCTAGAGATAAGGGACTCGAGCAGTACTTC. Protein product: CSARDKGLEQYF.

This clonotype turned up a few times. The chain carries TRBV7-8 and TRBJ1-2, with a tentative D call TRBD1 (5 bases). With 7 bases removed from V and 3 bases from J, the gap between germline ends came to 24 bases. CDR1 and CDR2 (germline): SGHVS, FQNEAQ. The CDR3 totals 17 residues. This CDR3 is CASTRPPSWDSDYGYTF. CDR3 coding DNA: TGTGCCAGCACTCGCCCGCCTTCCTGGGACTCTGACTATGGCTACACCTTC. Based on the CDR3 plus reference TRBV7-8 and TRBJ1-2, the full variable domain is GAGVSQSPRYKVAKRGQDVALRCDPISGHVSLFWYQQALGQGPEFLTYFQNEAQLDKSGLPSDRFFAERPEGSVSTLKIQRTQQEDSAVYLCASTRPPSWDSDYGYTFGSGTRLTVV.

This clonotype was found a few times. This chain connects TRBV14 to TRBJ2-7; D possibly matches TRBD1 or TRBD2 (6 bases each). V lost 1 base and J 1 base, leaving 11 bases between the germline ends. CDR3 length equals 15 residues. Germline V gives CDR1 SGHDN, CDR2 FVKESK. In nucleotides, the CDR3 is TGTGCCAGCAGCCAAGTTGGGGGGCCTTCCTACGAGCAGTACTTC. It translates to CASSQVGGPSYEQYF.

This clonotype has a handful of counts. This chain joins TRBV3-1 and TRBJ2-1, with 7 bases aligning to TRBD2. Germline CDR1 is LGHDT and CDR2 is YNNKEL (reference sequence). Losses at the gene ends were 5 bases for V and 3 bases for J; bases not matched to a gene: 10. The CDR3 is 16 residues long. DNA of the CDR3: TGTGCCAGCAGCGGGAATAAGCGGGAACGCTACAATGAGCAGTTCTTC. The encoded protein is CASSGNKRERYNEQFF.

This clonotype occurred a few times. The genes are TRBV4-1 and TRBJ2-1; D is perhaps TRBD2 (5 bases). Trimming left V 0 bases short and J 0 bases short, with 12 bases between. The germline gives CDR1 MGHRA, CDR2 YSYEKL. The CDR3 loop spans 17 amino acids. CDR3 DNA: TGCGCCAGCAGCCAAGATAGGAGCGGTCACTCCTACAATGAGCAGTTCTTC. It encodes CASSQDRSGHSYNEQFF.

This clonotype was counted between two and nine times. The CDR3 nucleotides read TGTGCCAGCAGCCAAGATCTCCCTAGGACAGGGGGCGCAGGCTACACCTTC. Its translation is CASSQDLPRTGGAGYTF. The chain couples TRBV14 to TRBJ1-2, with 11 bases lining up with TRBD1. In germline, CDR1 is SGHDN, CDR2 FVKESK. This CDR3 has 17 residues. The ends lost 0 bases at V and 8 bases at J; junction bases unmatched: 11. Full variable domain (remainder filled in from reference TRBV14 and TRBJ1-2): EAGVTQFPSHSVIEKGQTVTLRCDPISGHDNLYWYRRVMGKEIKFLLHFVKESKQDESGMPNNRFLAERTGGTYSTLKVQPAELEDSGVYFCASSQDLPRTGGAGYTFGSGTRLTVV.

This clonotype was seen more than once but under ten times. The rearrangement links TRBV29-1 to TRBJ1-2; D not certain. V dropped 3 bases and J dropped 0 bases, with 8 bases sitting between them. Per the germline V gene, CDR1 is SQVTM and CDR2 is ANQGSEA. The CDR3 extends over 13 amino acids. CDR3 sequence: CSVEGETNYGYTF. CDR3 bases: TGCAGCGTTGAGGGTGAGACTAACTATGGCTACACCTTC.